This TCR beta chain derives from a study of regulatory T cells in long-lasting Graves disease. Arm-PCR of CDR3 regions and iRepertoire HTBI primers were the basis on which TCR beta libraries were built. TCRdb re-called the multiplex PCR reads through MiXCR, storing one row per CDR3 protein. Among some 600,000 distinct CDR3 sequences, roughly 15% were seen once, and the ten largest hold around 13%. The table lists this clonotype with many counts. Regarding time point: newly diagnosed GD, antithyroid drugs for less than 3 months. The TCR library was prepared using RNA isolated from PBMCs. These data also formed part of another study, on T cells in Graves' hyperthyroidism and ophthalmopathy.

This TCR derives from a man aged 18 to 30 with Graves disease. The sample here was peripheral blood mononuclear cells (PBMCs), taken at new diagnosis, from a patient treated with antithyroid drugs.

In DNA, the CDR3 is TGTGCCAGCAGTTCCCCAGGGGCCCAGTACTTC. This gives the protein CASSSPGAQYF. This chain connects TRBV2 to TRBJ2-7; weak D call: TRBD1 (6 bases). The germline V gene encodes CDR1 SNHLY and CDR2 FYNNEI. CDR3 length: 11 residues. The germline V and J ends were trimmed by 5 bases and 10 bases, with 12 bases remaining between them.